The T cell receptor beta chain under discussion was sequenced for a study of T-cell reconstitution after alpha-beta-depleted transplantation in children. Library preparation (for TCRbeta) was performed with unique molecular identifiers. TCRdb called the PCR reads again in MiXCR, with one record for every CDR3 protein. The data contain fewer than 120,000 distinct CDR3 sequences, about 9.4% of them singletons. This clonotype was observed at least ten times. This CDR3 region has 14 residues. Germline-derived CDR1 and CDR2 are SGDLS and YYNGEE. Trimming took off 0 bases at V and 1 base at J, with 4 bases between the two ends.

The TCR was taken from a human donor who donated a stem cell graft to a child with acute lymphoblastic leukemia. The gene calls are TRBV9 and TRBJ2-2; D remains unclear. The sample here was PBMCs from the stem cell graft donor, taken from the stem cell graft. The CDR3 spells CASSVAGNTGELFF. The CDR3 coding sequence is TGTGCCAGCAGCGTAGCGGGGAACACCGGGGAGCTGTTTTTT.